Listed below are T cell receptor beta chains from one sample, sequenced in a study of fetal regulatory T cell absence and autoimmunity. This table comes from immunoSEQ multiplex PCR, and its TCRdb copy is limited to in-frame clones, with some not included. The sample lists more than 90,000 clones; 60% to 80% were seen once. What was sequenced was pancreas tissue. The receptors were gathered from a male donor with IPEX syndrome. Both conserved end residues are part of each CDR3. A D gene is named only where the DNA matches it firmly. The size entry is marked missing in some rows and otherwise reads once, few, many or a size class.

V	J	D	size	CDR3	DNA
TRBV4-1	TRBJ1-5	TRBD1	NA	CASSPSDRSNQPQHF	TGCGCCAGCAGCCCCTCGGACAGGTCAAATCAGCCCCAGCATTTT
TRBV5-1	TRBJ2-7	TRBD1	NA	CASSWGTAVGEQYF	TGCGCCAGCAGCTGGGGGACAGCCGTCGGGGAGCAGTACTTC
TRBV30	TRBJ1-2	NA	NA	CAAEIEAGYGYTF	TGTGCCGCGGAGATTGAAGCGGGCTATGGCTACACCTTC
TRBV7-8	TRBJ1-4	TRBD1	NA	CASRPTGQGHEKLFF	TGTGCCAGCAGACCCACGGGACAGGGGCATGAAAAACTGTTTTTT
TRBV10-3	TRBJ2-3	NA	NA	CAISESWGVSTDTQYF	TGTGCCATCAGTGAGTCCTGGGGGGTCAGCACAGATACGCAGTATTTT
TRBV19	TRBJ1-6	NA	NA	CASSQSSNSPLHF	TGTGCCAGTAGTCAGAGTTCTAATTCACCCCTCCACTTT
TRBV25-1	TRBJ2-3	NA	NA	CASSARRGATDTQYF	TGTGCCAGCAGTGCTCGACGGGGCGCAACAGATACGCAGTATTTT
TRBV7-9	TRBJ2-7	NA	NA	CASSSGHGRSYYEQYF	TGTGCCAGCAGCTCCGGCCACGGACGGTCCTACTACGAGCAGTACTTC
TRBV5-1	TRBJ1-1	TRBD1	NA	CASTRQGPDEAFF	TGCGCCAGCACCAGACAGGGGCCCGACGAAGCTTTCTTT
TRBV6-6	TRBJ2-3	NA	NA	CASSYSGARVLDTQYF	TGTGCCAGCAGTTACTCGGGGGCCAGGGTTTTAGATACGCAGTATTTT
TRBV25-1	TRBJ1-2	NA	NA	CASRDRIYGYTF	TGTGCCAGCCGAGACAGGATCTATGGCTACACCTTC
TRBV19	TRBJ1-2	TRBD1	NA	CALPGTGWNGYTF	TGTGCCCTTCCAGGGACAGGGTGGAATGGCTACACCTTC
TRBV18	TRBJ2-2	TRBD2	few	CASSPSGGNTGELFF	TGTGCCAGCTCACCTAGCGGGGGGAACACCGGGGAGCTGTTTTTT
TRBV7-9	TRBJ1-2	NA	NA	CASSPKQHGYTF	TGTGCCAGCAGCCCGAAGCAGCATGGCTACACCTTC
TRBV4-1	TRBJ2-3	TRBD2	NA	CASSQVPGLAGGPVSTDTQYF	TGCGCCAGCAGCCAAGTCCCGGGACTAGCGGGGGGGCCGGTGAGCACAGATACGCAGTATTTT
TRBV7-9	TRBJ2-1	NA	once	CASSLARGLLLDEQFF	TGTGCCAGCAGCTTAGCGCGAGGACTACTCCTGGATGAGCAGTTCTTC
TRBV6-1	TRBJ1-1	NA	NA	CASRQGLSNTEAFF	TGTGCCAGCAGGCAGGGACTATCGAACACTGAAGCTTTCTTT
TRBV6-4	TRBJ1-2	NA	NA	CASSDSYGYTF	TGTGCCAGCAGTGACAGCTATGGCTACACCTTC
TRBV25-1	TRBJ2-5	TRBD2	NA	CASSESVSTSGRRETQYF	TGTGCCAGCAGTGAATCAGTGTCGACTAGCGGGAGACGGGAGACCCAGTACTTC
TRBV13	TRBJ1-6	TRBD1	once	CASSLGQGVNSPLHF	TGTGCCAGCAGCTTAGGCCAGGGGGTCAATTCACCCCTCCACTTT
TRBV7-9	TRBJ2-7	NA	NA	CASPINRDNHEQYF	TGTGCCAGCCCAATTAACCGGGACAACCACGAGCAGTACTTC
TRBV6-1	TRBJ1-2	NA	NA	CASSSGRGVGYTF	TGTGCCAGCAGTTCGGGCAGGGGCGTGGGCTACACCTTC
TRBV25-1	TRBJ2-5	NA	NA	CASSEWGGEKTQYF	TGTGCCAGCAGTGAATGGGGTGGGGAGAAGACCCAGTACTTC
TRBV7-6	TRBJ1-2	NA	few	CASSLGDSRYGYTF	TGTGCCAGCAGCTTAGGAGACAGTCGCTATGGCTACACCTTC
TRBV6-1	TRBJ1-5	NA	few	CASKAGVQPQHF	TGTGCCAGCAAGGCAGGGGTACAGCCCCAGCATTTT
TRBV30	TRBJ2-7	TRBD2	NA	CAWRGLEGEQYF	TGTGCCTGGCGGGGACTAGAGGGCGAGCAGTACTTC
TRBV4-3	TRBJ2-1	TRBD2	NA	CASSQKAGGPNNEQFF	TGCGCCAGCAGCCAAAAAGCGGGGGGGCCGAACAATGAGCAGTTCTTC
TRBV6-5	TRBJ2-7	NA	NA	CASRRFRHTDEQYF	TGTGCCAGCAGGCGGTTTAGACATACGGACGAGCAGTACTTC
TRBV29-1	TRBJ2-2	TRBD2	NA	CSASGNTGELFF	TGCAGCGCTAGCGGGAACACCGGGGAGCTGTTTTTT
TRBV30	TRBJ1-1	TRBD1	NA	CAWSAGGNTEAFF	TGTGCCTGGAGTGCAGGGGGGAACACTGAAGCTTTCTTT
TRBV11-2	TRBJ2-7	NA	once	CASSLGLDISYEQYF	TGTGCCAGCAGCTTAGGCCTGGACATCTCCTACGAGCAGTACTTC
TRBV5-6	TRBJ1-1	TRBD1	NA	CASSPTGMNTEAFF	TGTGCCAGCAGCCCGACAGGGATGAACACTGAAGCTTTCTTT
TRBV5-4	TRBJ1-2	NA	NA	CASSLVGDYGYTF	TGTGCCAGCAGCTTGGTTGGGGACTATGGCTACACCTTC
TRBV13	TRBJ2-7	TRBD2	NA	CASSLNGRTLSYEQYF	TGTGCCAGCAGCTTAAACGGGAGGACCTTATCCTACGAGCAGTACTTC
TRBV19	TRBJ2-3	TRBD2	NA	CASTRTSGGSDTQYF	TGTGCCAGTACGCGAACTAGCGGGGGATCAGATACGCAGTATTTT
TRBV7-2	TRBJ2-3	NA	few	CASTLGGSSLDTQYF	TGTGCCAGCACCCTAGGCGGCTCGTCGCTAGATACGCAGTATTTT
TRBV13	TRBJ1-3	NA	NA	CASSLGLRANTIYF	TGTGCCAGCAGCCTGGGGTTGAGGGCAAACACCATATATTTT
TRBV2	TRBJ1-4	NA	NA	CASSWQRGHEKLFF	TGTGCCAGCAGTTGGCAGCGGGGTCATGAAAAACTGTTTTTT
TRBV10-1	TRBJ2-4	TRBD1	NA	CASILQGASKNIQYF	TGCGCCAGCATCTTACAGGGGGCGTCCAAAAACATTCAGTACTTC
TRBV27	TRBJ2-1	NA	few	CASSFGGQRGQFF	TGTGCCAGCAGTTTCGGGGGGCAGAGAGGGCAGTTCTTC
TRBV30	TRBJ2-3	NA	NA	CAWSLGTDTQYF	TGTGCCTGGAGTCTCGGCACAGATACGCAGTATTTT
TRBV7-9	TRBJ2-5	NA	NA	CASSPPGRETQYF	TGTGCCAGCAGCCCGCCCGGTAGAGAGACCCAGTACTTC